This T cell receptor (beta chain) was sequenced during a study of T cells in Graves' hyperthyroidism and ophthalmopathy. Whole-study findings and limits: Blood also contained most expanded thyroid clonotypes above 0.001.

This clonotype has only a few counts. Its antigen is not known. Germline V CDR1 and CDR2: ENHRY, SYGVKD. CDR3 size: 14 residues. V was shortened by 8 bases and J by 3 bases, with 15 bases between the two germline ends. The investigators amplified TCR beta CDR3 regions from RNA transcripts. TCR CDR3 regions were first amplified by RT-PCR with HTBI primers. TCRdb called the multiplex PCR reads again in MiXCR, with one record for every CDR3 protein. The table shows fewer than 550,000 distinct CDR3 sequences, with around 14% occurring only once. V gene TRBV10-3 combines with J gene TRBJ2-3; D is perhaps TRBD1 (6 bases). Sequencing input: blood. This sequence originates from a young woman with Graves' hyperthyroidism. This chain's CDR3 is CAIRTALGTDTQYF. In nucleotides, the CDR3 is TGTGCCATCCGGACAGCCCTAGGAACAGATACGCAGTATTTT.